This TCR beta chain stems from a study of cytomegalovirus exposure and HLA in healthy donors. The study, taken as a whole, reports: Immune exposure information comprised only CMV serostatus.

In the PCR, 60 Vbeta and 13 Jbeta primers were used. The data were produced by immunoSEQ multiplex PCR, yet TCRdb's version contains in-frame clones alone and is incomplete. The table includes roughly 250,000 clones, almost 85% detected once. Looked up from germline, CDR1 is LNHDA and CDR2 is SQIVND (reference sequence). V shed 1 base and J shed 5 bases, with 12 bases lying between them. This CDR3 is built from 14 residues. About this clone: The antigen is not known.

The rearrangement uses TRBV19 and TRBJ2-7; no clear D. Material: PBMCs. The sequence came from a woman between 35 and 50 years old in good health and CMV-seropositive. The CDR3 DNA follows: TGTGCCAGTAGTATAGGATTCCGTGAGAACGAGCAGTACTTC. Protein: CASSIGFRENEQYF.